A selection of T cell receptor beta chains follows, all from one sample in a study of vaccination and CD4 T cells after COVID-19. These TCRs are of unknown antigen specificity. TCRdb used MiXCR to reprocess the PCR reads, holding one entry per CDR3 protein. The sample includes roughly 20,000 distinct CDR3 sequences, 40% to 50% of them seen just once. Sequenced here: CD4+ T cells from blood, cultured in vitro, sampled before SARS-CoV-2 vaccination. The receptors originated from a human donor who had recovered from COVID-19. Each CDR3 is given with its conserved first and last residue. The order of the fields is V gene, J gene, clone size, D gene, CDR3 protein, CDR3 DNA. The D gene is left open where the match is weak. Size is stated for part of the rows, as once, few or many counts, or as a class when the clone is expanded.

TRBV11-3,TRBJ1-2,.,.,CASSLDRGLHGYTF,TGTGCCAGCAGCTTAGATCGAGGGCTTCATGGCTACACCTTC
TRBV9,TRBJ1-2,.,.,CASSVAVDPQAYGYTF,TGTGCCAGCAGCGTAGCAGTGGACCCCCAGGCCTATGGCTACACCTTC
TRBV24-1,TRBJ2-6,few,.,CATSQAGANVLTF,TGTGCCACCAGTCAGGCTGGGGCCAACGTCCTGACTTTC
TRBV6-1,TRBJ2-7,.,.,CASSPDFPSSYEQYF,TGTGCCAGCAGCCCTGACTTCCCCAGCTCCTACGAGCAGTACTTC
TRBV12-3/TRBV12-4,TRBJ2-1,.,.,CASSFIDEQFF,TGTGCCAGCAGTTTCATAGATGAGCAGTTCTTC
TRBV19,TRBJ2-3,.,TRBD2,CASSTGLAGGRGTDTQYF,TGTGCCAGTAGTACGGGACTAGCGGGGGGGCGCGGCACAGATACGCAGTATTTT
TRBV28,TRBJ1-1,.,.,CASSTPVGVPRAFF,TGTGCCAGCAGTACGCCTGTGGGGGTTCCCCGAGCTTTCTTT
TRBV30,TRBJ1-2,.,.,CAWSKDGDLGGYTF,TGTGCCTGGAGTAAAGACGGGGACCTGGGTGGCTACACCTTC
TRBV6-2/TRBV6-3,TRBJ1-2,.,.,CASSLGGRIYGYTF,TGTGCCAGCAGCCTCGGGGGTCGTATCTATGGCTACACCTTC
TRBV20-1,TRBJ1-3,few,TRBD1,CSATDRGPTPYF,TGCAGTGCTACGGACAGGGGGCCGACCCCGTATTTT
TRBV6-5,TRBJ1-6,few,.,CASSSRQAYNSPLHF,TGTGCCAGCAGTTCTCGACAGGCCTATAATTCACCCCTCCACTTT
TRBV20-1,TRBJ1-5,few,TRBD1,CSAEGQGDFQPQHF,TGCAGTGCAGAAGGACAGGGGGATTTTCAGCCCCAGCATTTT
TRBV20-1,TRBJ1-1,few,.,CSARLGGSTEAFF,TGCAGTGCTAGGCTAGGTGGTAGCACTGAAGCTTTCTTT
TRBV6-5,TRBJ1-1,few,.,CASSYVRTEAFF,TGTGCCAGCAGTTACGTTAGGACTGAAGCTTTCTTT
TRBV18,TRBJ1-2,.,.,CASSPLPGGLDGYTF,TGTGCCAGCTCACCATTGCCAGGAGGCCTTGATGGCTACACCTTC
TRBV28,TRBJ2-7,.,TRBD1,CASSFAGTGGLRSEQYF,TGTGCCAGCAGCTTCGCGGGGACAGGGGGTTTGAGGAGCGAGCAGTACTTC
TRBV6-2/TRBV6-3,TRBJ1-1,few,TRBD1,CASRDDRGHEAFF,TGTGCCAGCAGGGACGACAGGGGCCACGAAGCTTTCTTT
TRBV7-3,TRBJ1-1,.,.,CASSLTHGLGETEAFF,TGTGCCAGCAGCTTAACCCACGGACTGGGGGAAACTGAAGCTTTCTTT
TRBV19,TRBJ2-5,.,TRBD1,CASSIDTGQGATQYF,TGTGCCAGTAGTATAGATACCGGACAGGGGGCGACCCAGTACTTC
TRBV7-3,TRBJ2-2,.,TRBD1,CASSLLPGQHTGELFF,TGTGCCAGCAGCTTACTACCGGGACAGCACACCGGGGAGCTGTTTTTT
TRBV20-1,TRBJ2-5,few,TRBD1,CSAIKTGEWETQYF,TGCAGTGCCATAAAGACAGGGGAGTGGGAGACCCAGTACTTC
TRBV10-3,TRBJ2-1,.,.,CAIRPEMGYNEQFF,TGTGCCATCAGACCAGAGATGGGCTACAATGAGCAGTTCTTC
TRBV9,TRBJ1-6,.,TRBD1,CASSVGQGASKGSPLHF,TGTGCCAGCAGCGTAGGACAGGGGGCCAGCAAAGGTTCACCCCTCCACTTT
TRBV6-1,TRBJ1-5,few,.,CASSEVSQSFRQPQHF,TGTGCCAGCAGTGAAGTAAGCCAGTCTTTCCGACAGCCCCAGCATTTT
TRBV11-2,TRBJ2-5,once,.,CASSLRGTLQETQYF,TGTGCCAGCAGCTTAAGGGGGACTCTCCAAGAGACCCAGTACTTC
TRBV5-4,TRBJ1-1,.,.,CASSSDPSRAFF,TGTGCCAGCAGCTCAGACCCCTCTCGGGCTTTCTTT
TRBV6-1,TRBJ1-1,.,TRBD1,CASRRTGANTEAFF,TGTGCCAGCAGGCGGACAGGAGCGAACACTGAAGCTTTCTTT
TRBV20-1,TRBJ1-4,.,TRBD1,CSASGTGAEKLFF,TGCAGTGCTTCCGGGACAGGGGCCGAAAAACTGTTTTTT
TRBV10-3,TRBJ1-1,few,TRBD1,CAISEQGSTEAFF,TGTGCCATCAGTGAACAGGGGAGCACTGAAGCTTTCTTT
TRBV19,TRBJ1-1,.,TRBD1,CASTKKAQGGGTEAFF,TGTGCCAGTACTAAAAAGGCACAGGGGGGTGGCACTGAAGCTTTCTTT
TRBV20-1,TRBJ2-5,.,.,CSAVGLKETQYF,TGCAGTGCCGTCGGTCTAAAAGAGACCCAGTACTTC
TRBV6-5,TRBJ1-5,.,.,CASSYSGPPPGQPQHF,TGTGCCAGCAGTTACTCTGGGCCTCCCCCCGGTCAGCCCCAGCATTTT
TRBV6-1,TRBJ1-3,few,.,CASRGRSGNTIYF,TGTGCCAGCAGGGGAAGGTCTGGAAACACCATATATTTT
TRBV7-2,TRBJ2-5,few,TRBD2,CASTPMGGLGETQYF,TGTGCCAGCACACCAATGGGGGGGTTGGGAGAGACCCAGTACTTC
TRBV7-9,TRBJ2-1,.,.,CASSLLGLNEQFF,TGTGCCAGCAGCTTATTGGGCCTCAATGAGCAGTTCTTC
TRBV6-1,TRBJ2-3,.,.,CASSRLGTDTQYF,TGTGCCAGCAGTCGCCTAGGCACAGATACGCAGTATTTT
TRBV20-1,TRBJ2-1,.,.,CSAREPIRGGREQFF,TGCAGTGCTAGAGAACCCATCAGGGGAGGTCGAGAGCAGTTCTTC
TRBV28,TRBJ1-1,few,.,CASSSLGLNTEAFF,TGTGCCAGCAGTTCGTTAGGGTTGAATACTGAAGCTTTCTTT
TRBV6-1,TRBJ1-1,.,.,CASSNWRVNTEAFF,TGTGCCAGCAGTAATTGGAGAGTGAACACTGAAGCTTTCTTT
TRBV7-8,TRBJ2-3,.,.,CASSVEPDTQYF,TGTGCCAGCAGCGTGGAGCCAGATACGCAGTATTTT
TRBV7-8,TRBJ1-6,.,TRBD1,CASSSTGTGNNSPLHF,TGTGCCAGCAGCTCCACCGGGACAGGGAATAATTCACCCCTCCACTTT
TRBV18,TRBJ1-1,.,.,CASSQTGGTEAFF,TGTGCCAGCTCACAAACAGGAGGCACTGAAGCTTTCTTT